The 10 T cell receptor beta chains given below trace back to one sample, sequenced in a study of T cells after yellow fever vaccination. Using its own MiXCR run on the 5' RACE reads, TCRdb lists one record per CDR3 protein. Of hundreds of thousands of distinct CDR3 sequences detected, around 20% appear once; the ten largest clones hold 15% to 20%. The material sequenced was PBMCs, taken before the yellow fever booster vaccination. These receptors all stem from a man aged 18 to 30 who received the YFV17D yellow fever vaccine.

This sequence joins TRBV7-3 and TRBJ2-2; no clear D gene. Germline V gene sequence: CDR1 SGHTA, CDR2 FQGTGA. The length of the CDR3 is 15 residues. Trimming cost V 2 bases and J 2 bases, with 9 bases left between them. The CDR3 DNA reads TGTGCCAGCAGCTTATCCCGTGACAACACCGGGGAGCTGTTTTTT. Protein product: CASSLSRDNTGELFF.

The table lists this clonotype with many counts. The chain links TRBV12-3 or TRBV12-4 to TRBJ1-1, with 8 bases that match TRBD1. With 6 bases clipped from V and 3 bases from J, the junction kept 3 bases outside the gene matches. The CDR3 contains 13 residues. The CDR3 DNA follows: TGTGCCAGCAGCTTGACAGGGGACACTGAAGCTTTCTTT. Translated: CASSLTGDTEAFF.

The genes are TRBV20-1 and TRBJ2-1; weak D call: TRBD2 (6 bases). The germline V and J ends were trimmed by 3 bases and 9 bases, with 24 bases remaining between them. The CDR3 length is 16 residues. CDR1 DFQATT and CDR2 SNEGSKA come from the germline V gene (reference sequence). The CDR3 here is CSASPWLGSGLREQFF. CDR3 DNA sequence: TGCAGTGCTAGCCCGTGGTTAGGGAGCGGGTTACGTGAGCAGTTCTTC.

The chain links TRBV4-3 to TRBJ1-3; D is unclear. The CDR3 sequence is 17 residues long. V lost 1 base to trimming and J lost 2 bases, with 15 bases between them. The V gene's germline CDR1 is LGHNA and CDR2 YSLEER. CDR3 bases: TGCGCCAGCAGCCAAGGATCATGGGTAGGACCTGGAAACACCATATATTTT. Translated: CASSQGSWVGPGNTIYF.

The chain recombines TRBV9 with TRBJ2-1; a weak D match, TRBD2 (6 bases). The CDR3 contains 14 residues. V was shortened by 0 bases and J by 8 bases, with 12 bases between the two germline ends. The V gene's germline CDR1 is SGDLS and CDR2 YYNGEE. The CDR3 here is CASSVDLALYEQFF. The DNA for the CDR3 is TGTGCCAGCAGCGTAGATCTAGCGTTGTATGAGCAGTTCTTC.

The rearrangement joins TRBV27 to TRBJ2-3; 13 nucleotides line up with TRBD2. Germline CDR1 reads MNHEY; CDR2 reads SMNVEV (reference sequence). The CDR3 runs 16 residues. V was pared by 3 bases and J by 6 bases, with 6 bases of the junction left unmatched. CDR3 loop: CASSFRTSGGQDTQYF. The CDR3 bases are TGTGCCAGCAGTTTCCGGACTAGCGGGGGCCAGGATACGCAGTATTTT.

This chain connects TRBV4-3 to TRBJ2-3, with D perhaps matching TRBD2 (5 bases). The V gene's germline CDR1 is LGHNA and CDR2 YSLEER. The CDR3 runs 15 residues. Trimming took off 0 bases at V and 7 bases at J, with 14 bases between the two ends. DNA of the CDR3: TGCGCCAGCAGCCAAGATCGGGAAGCGGATAATACGCAGTATTTT. It encodes CASSQDREADNTQYF.

This chain joins TRBV20-1 and TRBJ1-2, with 10 bases that match TRBD1. With V trimmed by 6 bases and J by 7 bases, 5 bases remained unmatched. Germline V gives CDR1 DFQATT, CDR2 SNEGSKA (reference sequence). The CDR3 loop spans 12 amino acids. The CDR3 sequence is CSARTGGLGYTF. The CDR3 DNA is TGCAGTGCGCGGACAGGGGGTCTTGGCTACACCTTC.

The chain carries TRBV2 and TRBJ2-3; 8 bases match TRBD2. CDR1 is SNHLY and CDR2 is FYNNEI in the germline V gene. Germline trimming cut 5 bases from V and 5 bases from J; bases unmatched to any gene: 12. CDR3 length: 16 residues. CDR3: CASSSPRGGAKDTQYF. CDR3 bases: TGTGCCAGCAGTTCCCCCCGGGGGGGAGCAAAAGATACGCAGTATTTT.

This clonotype was seen a handful of times. This rearrangement joins TRBV6-5 to TRBJ2-1, with no clear D. The V gene lost 10 bases and the J gene lost 4 bases, with 17 bases spanning the gap. The CDR3 loop spans 14 amino acids. Germline loops: CDR1 MNHEY, CDR2 SVGAGI. In nucleotides, the CDR3 is TGTGCCACCCGAGGAGTCTCGTGGTACAATGAGCAGTTCTTC. Protein product: CATRGVSWYNEQFF.